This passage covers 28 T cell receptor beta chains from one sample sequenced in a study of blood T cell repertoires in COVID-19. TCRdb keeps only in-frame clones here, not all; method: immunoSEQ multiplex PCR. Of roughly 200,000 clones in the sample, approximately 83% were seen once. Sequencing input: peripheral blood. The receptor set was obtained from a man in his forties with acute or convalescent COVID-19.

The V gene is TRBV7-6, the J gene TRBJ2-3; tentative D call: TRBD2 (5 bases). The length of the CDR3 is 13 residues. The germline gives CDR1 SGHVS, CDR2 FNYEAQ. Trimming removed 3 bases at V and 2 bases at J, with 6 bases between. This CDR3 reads CASSFDYTDTQYF. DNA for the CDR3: TGTGCCAGCAGCTTCGACTACACAGATACGCAGTATTTT.

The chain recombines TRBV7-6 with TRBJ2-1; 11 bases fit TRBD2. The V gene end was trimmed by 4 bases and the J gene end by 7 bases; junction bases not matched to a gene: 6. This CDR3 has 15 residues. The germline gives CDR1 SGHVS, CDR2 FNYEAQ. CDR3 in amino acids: CASSSTSGRSNEQFF. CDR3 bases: TGTGCCAGCAGCTCAACTAGCGGGAGATCAAATGAGCAGTTCTTC. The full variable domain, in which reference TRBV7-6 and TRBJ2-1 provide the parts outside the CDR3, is GAGVSQSPRYKVTKRGQDVALRCDPISGHVSLYWYRQALGQGPEFLTYFNYEAQQDKSGLPNDRFSAERPEGSISTLTIQRTEQRDSAMYRCASSSTSGRSNEQFFGPGTRLTVL.

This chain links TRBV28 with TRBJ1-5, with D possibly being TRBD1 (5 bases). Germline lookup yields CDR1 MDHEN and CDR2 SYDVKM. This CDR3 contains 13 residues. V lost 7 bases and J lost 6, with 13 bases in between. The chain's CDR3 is CASNFRVRQPQHF. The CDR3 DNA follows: TGTGCCAGCAATTTCAGGGTGCGTCAGCCCCAGCATTTT.

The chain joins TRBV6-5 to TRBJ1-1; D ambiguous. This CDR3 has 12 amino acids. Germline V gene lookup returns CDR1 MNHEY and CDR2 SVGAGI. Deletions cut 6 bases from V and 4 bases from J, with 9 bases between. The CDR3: CASRALPTEAFF. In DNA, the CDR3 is TGTGCCAGCAGAGCCCTCCCCACTGAAGCTTTCTTT.

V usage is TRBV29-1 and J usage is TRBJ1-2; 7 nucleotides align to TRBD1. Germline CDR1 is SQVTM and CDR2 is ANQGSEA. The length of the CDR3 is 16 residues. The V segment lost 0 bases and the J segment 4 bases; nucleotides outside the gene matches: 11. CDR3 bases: TGCAGCGTTGAAGACCTCCCAAAACAGGGGCTCTATGGCTACACCTTC. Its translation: CSVEDLPKQGLYGYTF.

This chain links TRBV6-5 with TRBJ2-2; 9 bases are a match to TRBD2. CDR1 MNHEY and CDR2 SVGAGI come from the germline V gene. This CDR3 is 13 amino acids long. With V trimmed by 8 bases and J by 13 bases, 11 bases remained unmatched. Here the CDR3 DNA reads TGTGCCAGCCTAGGGACTAGCAGACCAGGGCTGTTTTTT. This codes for CASLGTSRPGLFF.

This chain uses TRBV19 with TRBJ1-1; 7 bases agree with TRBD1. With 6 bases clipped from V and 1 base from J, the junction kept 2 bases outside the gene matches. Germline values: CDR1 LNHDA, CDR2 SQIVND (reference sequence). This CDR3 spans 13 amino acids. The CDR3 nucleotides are TGTGCCAGTAGGGACAGGACGAACACTGAAGCTTTCTTT. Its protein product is CASRDRTNTEAFF.

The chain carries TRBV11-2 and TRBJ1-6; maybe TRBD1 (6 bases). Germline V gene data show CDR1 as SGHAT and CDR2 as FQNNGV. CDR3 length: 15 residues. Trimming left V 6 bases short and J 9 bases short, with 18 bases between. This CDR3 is CASSFDRPAGSPLHF. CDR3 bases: TGTGCCAGCAGTTTTGACAGGCCGGCAGGTTCACCCCTCCACTTT.

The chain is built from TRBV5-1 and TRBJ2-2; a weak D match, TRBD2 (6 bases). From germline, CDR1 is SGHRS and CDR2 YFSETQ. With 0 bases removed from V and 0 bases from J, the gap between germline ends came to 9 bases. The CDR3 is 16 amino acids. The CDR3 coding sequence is TGCGCCAGCAGCTTGGAGGCTAGCGCGAACACCGGGGAGCTGTTTTTT. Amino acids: CASSLEASANTGELFF. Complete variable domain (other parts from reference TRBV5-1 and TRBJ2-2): KAGVTQTPRYLIKTRGQQVTLSCSPISGHRSVSWYQQTPGQGLQFLFEYFSETQRNKGNFPGRFSGRQFSNSRSEMNVSTLELGDSALYLCASSLEASANTGELFFGEGSRLTVL.

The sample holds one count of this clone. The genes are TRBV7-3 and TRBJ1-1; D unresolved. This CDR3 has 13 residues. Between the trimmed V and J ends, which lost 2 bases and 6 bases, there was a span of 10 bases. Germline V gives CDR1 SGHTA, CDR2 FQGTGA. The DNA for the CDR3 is TGTGCCAGCAGCTTAGTGGCGGACTCTGAAGCTTTCTTT. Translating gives CASSLVADSEAFF.

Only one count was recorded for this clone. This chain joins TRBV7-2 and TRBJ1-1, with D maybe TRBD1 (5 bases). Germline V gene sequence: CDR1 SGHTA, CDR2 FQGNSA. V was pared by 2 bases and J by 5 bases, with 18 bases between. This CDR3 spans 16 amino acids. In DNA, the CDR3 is TGTGCCAGCAGCTTAAACGGGGGAGGTATGGGGACTGAAGCTTTCTTT. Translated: CASSLNGGGMGTEAFF. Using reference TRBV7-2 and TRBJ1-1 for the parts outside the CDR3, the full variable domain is GAGVSQSPSNKVTEKGKDVELRCDPISGHTALYWYRQSLGQGLEFLIYFQGNSAPDKSGLPSDRFSAERTGGSVSTLTIQRTQQEDSAVYLCASSLNGGGMGTEAFFGQGTRLTVV.

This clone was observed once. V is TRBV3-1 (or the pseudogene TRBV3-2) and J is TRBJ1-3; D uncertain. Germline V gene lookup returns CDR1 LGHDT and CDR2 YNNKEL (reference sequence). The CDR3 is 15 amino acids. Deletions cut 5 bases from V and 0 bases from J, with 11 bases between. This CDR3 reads CASSAQQTSGNTIYF. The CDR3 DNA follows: TGTGCCAGCAGCGCGCAACAGACCTCTGGAAACACCATATATTTT.

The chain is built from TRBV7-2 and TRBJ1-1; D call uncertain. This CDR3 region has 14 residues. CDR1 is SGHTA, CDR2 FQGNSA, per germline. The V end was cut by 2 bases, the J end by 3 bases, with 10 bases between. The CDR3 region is CASSLITADTEAFF. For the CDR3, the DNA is TGTGCCAGCAGCTTAATTACAGCGGACACTGAAGCTTTCTTT.

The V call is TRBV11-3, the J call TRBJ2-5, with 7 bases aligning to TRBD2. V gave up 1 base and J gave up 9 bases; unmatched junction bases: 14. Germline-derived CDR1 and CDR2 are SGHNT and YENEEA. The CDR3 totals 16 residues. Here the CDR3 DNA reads TGTGCCAGCAGCTTAGGGTCGGGAGGCCCCTTGGGGGCCCAGTACTTC. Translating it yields CASSLGSGGPLGAQYF.

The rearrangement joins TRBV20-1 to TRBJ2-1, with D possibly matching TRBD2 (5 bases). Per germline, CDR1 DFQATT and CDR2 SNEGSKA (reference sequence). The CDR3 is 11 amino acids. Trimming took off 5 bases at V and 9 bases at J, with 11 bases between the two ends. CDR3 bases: TGCAGTGCTGGTTGGGAGTCTGAGCAGTTCTTC. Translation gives CSAGWESEQFF.

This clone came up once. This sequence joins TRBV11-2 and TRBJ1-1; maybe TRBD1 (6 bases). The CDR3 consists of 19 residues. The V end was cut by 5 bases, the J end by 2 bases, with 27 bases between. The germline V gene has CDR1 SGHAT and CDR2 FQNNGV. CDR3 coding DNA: TGTGCCAGCAGCGCCAAGGACAGTGCGCGAATAGTTCTTAACACTGAAGCTTTCTTT. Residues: CASSAKDSARIVLNTEAFF.

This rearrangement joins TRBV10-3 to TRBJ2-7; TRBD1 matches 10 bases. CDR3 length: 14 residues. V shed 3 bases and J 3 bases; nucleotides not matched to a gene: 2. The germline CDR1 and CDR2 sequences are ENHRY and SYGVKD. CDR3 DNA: TGTGCCATCAGTGAAGGGGACAGGGGCTACGAGCAGTACTTC. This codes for CAISEGDRGYEQYF.

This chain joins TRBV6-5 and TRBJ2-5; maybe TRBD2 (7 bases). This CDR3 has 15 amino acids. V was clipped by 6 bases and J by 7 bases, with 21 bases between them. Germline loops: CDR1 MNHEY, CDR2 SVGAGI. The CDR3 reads CASRSSRGTTGTQYF. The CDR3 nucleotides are TGTGCCAGCAGGTCGAGTAGGGGGACTACGGGGACCCAGTACTTC.

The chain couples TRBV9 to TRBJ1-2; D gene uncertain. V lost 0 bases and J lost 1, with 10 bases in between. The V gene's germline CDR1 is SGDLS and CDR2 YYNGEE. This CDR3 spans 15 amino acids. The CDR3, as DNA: TGTGCCAGCAGCGTAGCCCCCGGGAATAACTATGGCTACACCTTC. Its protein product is CASSVAPGNNYGYTF. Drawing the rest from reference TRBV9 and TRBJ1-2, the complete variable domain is DSGVTQTPKHLITATGQRVTLRCSPRSGDLSVYWYQQSLDQGLQFLIQYYNGEERAKGNILERFSAQQFPDLHSELNLSSLELGDSALYFCASSVAPGNNYGYTFGSGTRLTVV.

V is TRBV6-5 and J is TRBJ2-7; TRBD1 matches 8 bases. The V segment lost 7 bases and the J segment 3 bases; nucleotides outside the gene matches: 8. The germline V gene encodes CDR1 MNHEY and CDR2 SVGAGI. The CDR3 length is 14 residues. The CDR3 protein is CASTRDRTHYEQYF. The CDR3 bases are TGTGCCAGCACCCGGGACAGGACGCACTACGAGCAGTACTTC.

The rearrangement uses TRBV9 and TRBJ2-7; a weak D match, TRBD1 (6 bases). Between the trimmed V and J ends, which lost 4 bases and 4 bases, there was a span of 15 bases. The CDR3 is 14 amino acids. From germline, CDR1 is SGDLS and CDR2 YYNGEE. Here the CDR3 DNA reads TGTGCCAGCAGCCTACAGGGTCGGGCGTACGAGCAGTACTTC. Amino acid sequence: CASSLQGRAYEQYF.

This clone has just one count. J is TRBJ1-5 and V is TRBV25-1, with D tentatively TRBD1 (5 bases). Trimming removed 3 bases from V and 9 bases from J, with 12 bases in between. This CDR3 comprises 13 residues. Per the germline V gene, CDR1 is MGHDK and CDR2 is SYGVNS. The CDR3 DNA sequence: TGTGCCAGCAGTGAGGGCGGGGGATCGCCCCAGCATTTT. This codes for CASSEGGGSPQHF.

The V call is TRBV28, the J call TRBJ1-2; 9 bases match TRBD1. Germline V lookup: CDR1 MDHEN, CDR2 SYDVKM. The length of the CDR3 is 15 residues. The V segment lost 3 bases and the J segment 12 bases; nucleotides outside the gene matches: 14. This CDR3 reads CASSFLGQGYQNHTF. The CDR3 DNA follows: TGTGCCAGCAGTTTCTTGGGACAGGGTTATCAAAACCACACCTTC.

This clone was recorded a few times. As DNA, the CDR3 is TGTGCCAGCAGTTTTTCGGCGCAGGGCGAGCAGTACTTC. It yields the protein CASSFSAQGEQYF. The chain couples TRBV12-3 or TRBV12-4 to TRBJ2-7; D possibly corresponds to TRBD1 (5 bases). The CDR3 sequence is 13 residues long. Trimming cost V 3 bases and J 6 bases, with 12 bases left between them.

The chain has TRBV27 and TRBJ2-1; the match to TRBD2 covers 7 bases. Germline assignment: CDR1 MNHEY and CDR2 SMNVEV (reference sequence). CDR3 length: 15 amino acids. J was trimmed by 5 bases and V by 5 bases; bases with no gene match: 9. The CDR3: CASSGARRGNNEQFF. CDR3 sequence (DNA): TGTGCCAGCAGTGGGGCAAGGCGGGGGAACAATGAGCAGTTCTTC.

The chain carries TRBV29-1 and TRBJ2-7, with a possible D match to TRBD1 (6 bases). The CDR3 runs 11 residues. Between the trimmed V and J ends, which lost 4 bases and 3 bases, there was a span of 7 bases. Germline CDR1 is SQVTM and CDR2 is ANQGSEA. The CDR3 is CSVVQGYEQYF. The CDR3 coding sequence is TGCAGCGTTGTACAGGGCTACGAGCAGTACTTC.

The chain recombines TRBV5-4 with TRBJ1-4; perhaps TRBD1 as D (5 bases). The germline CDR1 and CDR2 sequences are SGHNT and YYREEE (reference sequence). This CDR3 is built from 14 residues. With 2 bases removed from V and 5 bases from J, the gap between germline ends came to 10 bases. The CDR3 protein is CASSFDGGNEKLFF. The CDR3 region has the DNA TGTGCCAGCAGCTTTGACGGGGGAAATGAAAAACTGTTTTTT. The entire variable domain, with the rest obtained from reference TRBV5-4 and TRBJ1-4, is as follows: ETGVTQSPTHLIKTRGQQVTLRCSSQSGHNTVSWYQQALGQGPQFIFQYYREEENGRGNFPPRFSGLQFPNYSSELNVNALELDDSALYLCASSFDGGNEKLFFGSGTQLSVL.

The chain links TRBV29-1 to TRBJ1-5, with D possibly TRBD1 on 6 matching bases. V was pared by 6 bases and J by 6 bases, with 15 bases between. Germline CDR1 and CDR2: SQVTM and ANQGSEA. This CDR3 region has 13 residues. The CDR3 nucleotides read TGCAGCGTGGGTAGGGACATCGGTCAGCCCCAGCATTTT. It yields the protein CSVGRDIGQPQHF.